One and the same sample provided the 27 T cell receptor beta chains below, sequenced in a study of blood T cell repertoires in COVID-19. The table came from immunoSEQ multiplex PCR; TCRdb's copy has only in-frame clones and leaves some out. The sample holds about 140,000 clones; 85% to 90% are singletons and the top ten take approximately 5.4%. The sample comprised peripheral blood. Receptor source: a human donor in a cohort sampled during active COVID-19.

The chain links TRBV28 to TRBJ2-3, with D possibly TRBD2 on 5 matching bases. Germline values: CDR1 MDHEN, CDR2 SYDVKM. This CDR3 has 13 residues. V gave up 3 bases and J gave up 10 bases, with 14 bases separating them. The CDR3 DNA sequence: TGTGCCAGCAGTTTTTCCCAAGGGAGTGCGCAGTATTTT. Translation gives CASSFSQGSAQYF.

The J gene is TRBJ2-7, the V gene TRBV28; maybe TRBD1 (6 bases). Germline V gives CDR1 MDHEN, CDR2 SYDVKM. The CDR3 has 14 residues. V lost 6 bases and J lost 2, with 14 bases in between. DNA of the CDR3: TGTGCCAGCAGCCGCACAGGGTTCACCTACGAGCAGTACTTC. This encodes CASSRTGFTYEQYF. Together with reference TRBV28 and TRBJ2-7, the CDR3 gives the full variable domain: DVKVTQSSRYLVKRTGEKVFLECVQDMDHENMFWYRQDPGLGLRLIYFSYDVKMKEKGDIPEGYSVSREKKERFSLILESASTNQTSMYLCASSRTGFTYEQYFGPGTRLTVT.

The chain recombines TRBV27 with TRBJ2-6; tentatively, D is TRBD2 (6 bases). Trimming removed 6 bases from V and 1 base from J, with 10 bases in between. CDR1 and CDR2 (germline): MNHEY, SMNVEV (reference sequence). The CDR3 runs to 15 residues. The CDR3 loop is CASRPAGSGANVLTF. DNA of the CDR3: TGTGCCAGCAGGCCCGCGGGGTCTGGGGCCAACGTCCTGACTTTC.

V and J are TRBV7-9 and TRBJ2-7, with 10 bases aligning to TRBD1. After removal of 5 bases from V and 4 bases from J, the junction contained 8 bases not matched to a gene. The CDR3 is 15 amino acids. Germline values: CDR1 SEHNR, CDR2 FQNEAQ (reference sequence). In DNA form, the CDR3 reads TGTGCCAGCAGCCCCGGGACAGGGGATGGTTACGAGCAGTACTTC. Translated, it gives CASSPGTGDGYEQYF.

The J gene is TRBJ2-7, the V gene TRBV3-1 (or the pseudogene TRBV3-2); possible D gene TRBD2, 5 bases. Trimming stripped 4 bases from V and 2 bases from J, with 15 bases between. This CDR3 is 15 amino acids long. Germline loops: CDR1 LGHDT, CDR2 YNNKEL (reference sequence). The CDR3 is CASSPGSGKPYEQYF. The CDR3 nucleotides are TGTGCCAGCAGCCCGGGATCGGGGAAACCCTACGAGCAGTACTTC.

The chain combines TRBV28 with TRBJ2-3; 7 bases line up with TRBD2. Germline V gene lookup returns CDR1 MDHEN and CDR2 SYDVKM. This CDR3 has 15 residues. V was clipped by 4 bases and J by 1 base; unmatched bases: 5. The CDR3 DNA reads TGTGCCAGCAGTTACCCCACTAGCGGCACAGATACGCAGTATTTT. This codes for CASSYPTSGTDTQYF.

The chain carries TRBV5-1 and TRBJ1-2; D unresolved. Looked up from germline, CDR1 is SGHRS and CDR2 is YFSETQ. The CDR3 is made up of 11 amino acids. V lost 0 bases and J lost 7, with 4 bases in between. The CDR3 coding sequence is TGCGCCAGCAGCTTGGGAGGTGGCTACACCTTC. This sequence encodes CASSLGGGYTF.

The chain links TRBV29-1 to TRBJ1-2; 10 nucleotides agree with TRBD1. CDR3 length: 13 amino acids. The J segment lost 1 base and the V segment lost 6 bases, leaving 2 bases of the junction unmatched. Germline V gene lookup returns CDR1 SQVTM and CDR2 ANQGSEA. CDR3 residues: CSVGTGDNYGYTF. DNA of the CDR3: TGCAGCGTCGGGACAGGGGATAACTATGGCTACACCTTC.

The CDR3 coding sequence is TGTGCCAGCAGCCAAGCGGATTTGGGGGGGCCCCAGCATTTT. As protein: CASSQADLGGPQHF. V is TRBV3-1 (or the pseudogene TRBV3-2) and J is TRBJ1-5, with D perhaps TRBD1 (5 bases). Germline V gene data show CDR1 as LGHDT and CDR2 as YNNKEL (reference sequence). The CDR3 length is 14 residues. Between the trimmed V and J ends, which lost 1 base and 9 bases, there was a span of 13 bases.

The chain joins TRBV2 to TRBJ1-6; D perhaps matches TRBD1 (5 bases). The CDR3 has 14 residues. Deletions cut 3 bases from V and 7 bases from J, with 10 bases between. Germline V gene sequence: CDR1 SNHLY, CDR2 FYNNEI. The CDR3 sequence: CASSDWGENSPLHF. The CDR3 DNA reads TGTGCCAGCAGTGATTGGGGGGAAAATTCACCCCTCCACTTT. Full variable domain (outside the CDR3, taken from reference TRBV2 and TRBJ1-6): EPEVTQTPSHQVTQMGQEVILRCVPISNHLYFYWYRQILGQKVEFLVSFYNNEISEKSEIFDDQFSVERPDGSNFTLKIRSTKLEDSAMYFCASSDWGENSPLHFGNGTRLTVT.

This clone came up a few times. The J gene is TRBJ1-1, the V gene TRBV5-1; 10 bases agree with TRBD1. Germline V lookup: CDR1 SGHRS, CDR2 YFSETQ. The CDR3 is 15 residues long. With 5 bases clipped from V and 4 bases from J, the junction kept 8 bases outside the gene matches. The chain's CDR3 is CASSFGQGGGTEAFF. The CDR3 nucleotides are TGCGCCAGCAGTTTCGGACAGGGGGGCGGCACTGAAGCTTTCTTT.

This sequence joins TRBV7-2 and TRBJ1-2; 8 bases agree with TRBD1. The CDR3 contains 14 residues. The ends lost 2 bases at V and 5 bases at J; junction bases unmatched: 4. CDR1 is SGHTA, CDR2 FQGNSA, per germline. CDR3 residues: CASSLPGQVYGYTF. CDR3 bases: TGTGCCAGCAGCTTACCGGGACAGGTTTATGGCTACACCTTC. Complete variable domain (other parts from reference TRBV7-2 and TRBJ1-2): GAGVSQSPSNKVTEKGKDVELRCDPISGHTALYWYRQSLGQGLEFLIYFQGNSAPDKSGLPSDRFSAERTGGSVSTLTIQRTQQEDSAVYLCASSLPGQVYGYTFGSGTRLTVV.

This chain's CDR3 is CASRFTGGSNEQFF. The CDR3 nucleotides read TGTGCCAGCAGATTTACGGGAGGAAGCAATGAGCAGTTCTTC. J is TRBJ2-1 and V is TRBV11-2; TRBD2 aligns across 7 bases. V lost 6 bases to trimming and J lost 6 bases; unmatched junction nucleotides: 8. Germline V CDR1 and CDR2: SGHAT, FQNNGV. CDR3 size: 14 residues.

This chain uses TRBV19 with TRBJ1-5; 11 positions agree with TRBD1. CDR3 length: 18 residues. The J segment lost 9 bases and the V segment lost 3 bases, leaving 16 bases of the junction unmatched. Germline CDR1 LNHDA, CDR2 SQIVND (reference sequence). CDR3 protein: CASSIGQGAVAGSGPQHF. As DNA, the CDR3 is TGTGCCAGTAGTATTGGACAGGGGGCGGTTGCAGGTTCTGGGCCCCAGCATTTT.

This clone was found a few times. The chain recombines TRBV10-3 with TRBJ1-1; a possible D gene is TRBD1 (5 bases). Trimming left V 9 bases short and J 0 bases short, with 11 bases between. Germline-derived CDR1 and CDR2 are ENHRY and SYGVKD. The CDR3 spans 13 residues. The CDR3 nucleotides are TGTGCCATGAGCCGGGGGGTGAACACTGAAGCTTTCTTT. Translation gives CAMSRGVNTEAFF.

The chain links TRBV30 to TRBJ1-1, with D possibly being TRBD1 (6 bases). The CDR3 extends over 12 amino acids. Germline assignment: CDR1 GTSNPN and CDR2 SVGIG (reference sequence). The germline V and J ends were trimmed by 3 bases and 1 base, with 6 bases remaining between them. CDR3: CAWRTGNTEAFF. The CDR3 DNA is TGTGCCTGGAGGACAGGGAACACTGAAGCTTTCTTT.

V is TRBV18 and J is TRBJ2-7; tentatively, D is TRBD2 (6 bases). Trimming shortened V by 4 bases and J by 7 bases, and 17 bases separated the two germline ends. CDR3 length equals 14 residues. Germline assignment: CDR1 KGHSH and CDR2 LQKENI. CDR3 loop: CASSRDSLESEQYF. CDR3 nucleotide sequence: TGTGCCAGCTCACGGGACTCCCTCGAGAGTGAGCAGTACTTC.

This chain joins TRBV11-2 and TRBJ1-3, with D perhaps TRBD1 (5 bases). Germline CDR1 reads SGHAT; CDR2 reads FQNNGV. V lost 0 bases, J lost 3 bases, and 9 bases lay in between. The CDR3 is 15 residues long. The CDR3 region is CASSLDRANGNTIYF. The CDR3 region has the DNA TGTGCCAGCAGCTTAGACAGGGCGAATGGAAACACCATATATTTT. Based on the CDR3 plus reference TRBV11-2 and TRBJ1-3, the full variable domain is EAGVAQSPRYKIIEKRQSVAFWCNPISGHATLYWYQQILGQGPKLLIQFQNNGVVDDSQLPKDRFSAERLKGVDSTLKIQPAKLEDSAVYLCASSLDRANGNTIYFGEGSWLTVV.

The chain uses TRBV18 and TRBJ1-4; D remains unclear. V was clipped by 3 bases and J by 6 bases, with 8 bases between them. Germline lookup yields CDR1 KGHSH and CDR2 LQKENI. CDR3 length: 13 residues. The CDR3 DNA reads TGTGCCAGCTCACCCCGGGGAGATGAAAAACTGTTTTTT. Translating gives CASSPRGDEKLFF. Combining the CDR3 with reference TRBV18 and TRBJ1-4 gives the whole variable domain NAGVMQNPRHLVRRRGQEARLRCSPMKGHSHVYWYRQLPEEGLKFMVYLQKENIIDESGMPKERFSAEFPKEGPSILRIQQVVRGDSAAYFCASSPRGDEKLFFGSGTQLSVL.

This sequence joins TRBV9 and TRBJ1-1, with 8 bases matching TRBD1. V shed 4 bases, J shed 5 bases, and the junction held 7 bases outside the gene matches. Germline V CDR1 and CDR2: SGDLS, YYNGEE. This CDR3 contains 14 residues. CDR3 in DNA: TGTGCCAGCAGCCCTCGGACAGGGAAAACTGAAGCTTTCTTT. Translated, it gives CASSPRTGKTEAFF.

The chain employs TRBV7-2 and TRBJ2-7; D is undetermined. Germline V gene data show CDR1 as SGHTA and CDR2 as FQGNSA. The CDR3 loop spans 13 amino acids. Trimming left V 5 bases short and J 3 bases short, with 11 bases between. The CDR3 DNA sequence: TGTGCCAGCAGCCCCCGAGCCCGCTACGAGCAGTACTTC. Translated, it gives CASSPRARYEQYF. Together with reference TRBV7-2 and TRBJ2-7, the CDR3 gives the full variable domain: GAGVSQSPSNKVTEKGKDVELRCDPISGHTALYWYRQSLGQGLEFLIYFQGNSAPDKSGLPSDRFSAERTGGSVSTLTIQRTQQEDSAVYLCASSPRARYEQYFGPGTRLTVT.

The gene calls are TRBV2 and TRBJ2-5; 7 bases map to TRBD2. The CDR3 consists of 12 residues. J gave up 3 bases and V 6 bases, and 1 base lay outside the gene matches. Germline V lookup: CDR1 SNHLY, CDR2 FYNNEI. The CDR3 region has the DNA TGTGCCAGCAGCGGGACTAAAGAGACCCAGTACTTC. Amino acids: CASSGTKETQYF.

The chain employs TRBV3-1 (or the pseudogene TRBV3-2) and TRBJ2-7; TRBD2 matches 9 bases. This CDR3 spans 15 amino acids. V lost 0 bases and J lost 6; bases outside the gene matches: 6. Germline CDR1 and CDR2: LGHDT and YNNKEL (reference sequence). The CDR3 region has the DNA TGTGCCAGCAGCCAAGATGAAAGCGGGAGGAGCGAGCAGTACTTC. Encoded protein: CASSQDESGRSEQYF.

The V and J genes are TRBV12-3 or TRBV12-4 and TRBJ1-2; 7 bases agree with TRBD1. J was trimmed by 8 bases and V by 6 bases; bases with no gene match: 9. The CDR3 loop spans 13 amino acids. CDR3 in DNA: TGTGCCAGCAGGACAGGGTACGAGTGGGGCTACACCTTC. This encodes CASRTGYEWGYTF.

The rearrangement joins TRBV2 to TRBJ1-1, with TRBD1 matching 8 bases. The length of the CDR3 is 14 residues. From germline, CDR1 is SNHLY and CDR2 FYNNEI. Unmatched junction bases numbered 4, after V lost 6 bases and J lost 1 base. The chain's CDR3 is CASSLQGGNTEAFF. The CDR3 DNA is TGTGCCAGCAGCCTACAGGGGGGGAACACTGAAGCTTTCTTT.

The gene calls are TRBV12-3 or TRBV12-4 and TRBJ1-2; D gene uncertain. This CDR3 has 13 amino acids. V lost 1 base and J 4 bases, leaving 7 bases between the germline ends. This chain's CDR3 is CASSLDNGYGYTF. CDR3 nucleotides: TGTGCCAGCAGTTTAGACAATGGCTATGGCTACACCTTC.

The rearrangement joins TRBV11-2 to TRBJ2-5, with D possibly being TRBD1 (5 bases). Germline CDR1 and CDR2: SGHAT and FQNNGV. V was shortened by 4 bases and J by 7 bases, with 16 bases between the two germline ends. CDR3 length equals 14 residues. The CDR3 reads CASSSVTGQGTQYF. DNA of the CDR3: TGTGCCAGCAGCTCGGTGACGGGCCAGGGGACCCAGTACTTC.